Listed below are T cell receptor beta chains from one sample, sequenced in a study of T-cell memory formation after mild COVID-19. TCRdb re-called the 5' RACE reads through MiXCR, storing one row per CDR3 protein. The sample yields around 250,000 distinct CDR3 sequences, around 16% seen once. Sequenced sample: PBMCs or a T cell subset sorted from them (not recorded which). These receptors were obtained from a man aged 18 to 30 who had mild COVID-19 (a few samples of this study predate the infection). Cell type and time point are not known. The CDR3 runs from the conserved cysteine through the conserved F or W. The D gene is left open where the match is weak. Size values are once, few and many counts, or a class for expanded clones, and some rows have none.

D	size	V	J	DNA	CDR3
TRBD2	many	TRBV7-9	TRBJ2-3	TGTGCCAGCAGCTTGGCGGGAGCTGGCACAGATACGCAGTATTTT	CASSLAGAGTDTQYF
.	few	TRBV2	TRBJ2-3	TGTGCCAGCAGGAGGACTATGTTTCAAGATACGCAGTATTTT	CASRRTMFQDTQYF
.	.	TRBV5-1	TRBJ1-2	TGCGCCAGCAGCCTAGGGGGTTTCAGTGGCTACACCTTC	CASSLGGFSGYTF
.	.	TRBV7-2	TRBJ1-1	TGTGCCAGCAGTCCCACCAGGGGGAACACTGAAGCTTTCTTT	CASSPTRGNTEAFF
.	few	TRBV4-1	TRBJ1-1	TGCGCCAGCAGCCCGGGGACCCAAGGGACTGAAGCTTTCTTT	CASSPGTQGTEAFF
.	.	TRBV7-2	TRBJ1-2	TGTGCCAGCAGCTTAGCTCCAGCTAACTATGGCTACACCTTC	CASSLAPANYGYTF
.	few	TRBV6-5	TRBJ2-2	TGTGCCAGCAGTTACATTCGGAACGGGGAGCTGTTTTTT	CASSYIRNGELFF
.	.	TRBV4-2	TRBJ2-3	TGTGCCAGCAGCCAAGATGGAGTCGATACGCAGTATTTT	CASSQDGVDTQYF
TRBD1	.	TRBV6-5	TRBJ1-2	TGTGCCAGCAGACGACAGGGTAGTGGCTACACCTTC	CASRRQGSGYTF
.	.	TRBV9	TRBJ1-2	TGTGCCAGCAGCGTAGGGGCACTTGGATATGGCTACACCTTC	CASSVGALGYGYTF
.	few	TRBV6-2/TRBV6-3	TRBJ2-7	TGTGCCAGCAGCCAGGACGTTCTCTACGAGCAGTACTTC	CASSQDVLYEQYF
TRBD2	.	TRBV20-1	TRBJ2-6	TGCAGTGCCCAGACTAGCGCTGGGGCCTACGTCCTGACTTTC	CSAQTSAGAYVLTF
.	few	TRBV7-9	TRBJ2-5	TGTGCCAGCAGCAAGCAAGGGATCCAAGAGACCCAGTACTTC	CASSKQGIQETQYF
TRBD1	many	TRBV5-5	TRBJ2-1	TGTGCCAGCAGCTTCGGGTCTTTCACAGGGGTAGATGAGCAGTTCTTC	CASSFGSFTGVDEQFF
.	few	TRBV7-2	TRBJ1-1	TGTGCCAGCAGCGCCTACCTTCTTAAGGACACTGAAGCTTTCTTT	CASSAYLLKDTEAFF
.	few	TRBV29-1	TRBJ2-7	TGCAGCATACGGGGTCTCTCCTACGAGCAGTACTTC	CSIRGLSYEQYF
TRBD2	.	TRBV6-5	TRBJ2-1	TGTGCCAGCAGTTACTCGGGTAGCGGGGGTTCAAATGAGCAGTTCTTC	CASSYSGSGGSNEQFF
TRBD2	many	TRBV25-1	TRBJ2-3	TGTGCCAGCACCCCAAAGCGGGGGGGCACAGATACGCAGTATTTT	CASTPKRGGTDTQYF
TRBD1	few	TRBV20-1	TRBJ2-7	TGCAGTGCTAGTTTTCGGACAGGGGAGTACGAGCAGTACTTC	CSASFRTGEYEQYF
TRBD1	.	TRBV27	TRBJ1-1	TGTGCCAGCAGTACGTACAGGGGGGAAAACACTGAAGCTTTCTTT	CASSTYRGENTEAFF
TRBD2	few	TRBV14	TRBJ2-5	TGTGCCAGCAGCCGGCGACTAGCGGGGCAAGAGACCCAGTACTTC	CASSRRLAGQETQYF
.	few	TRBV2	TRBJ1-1	TGTGCCAGCAGCGAGCTTGTAGGTTTAGACACTGAAGCTTTCTTT	CASSELVGLDTEAFF
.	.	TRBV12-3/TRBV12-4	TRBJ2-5	TGTGCCAGCAGTTTCCCCAACAGGGTCAAGACCCAGTACTTC	CASSFPNRVKTQYF
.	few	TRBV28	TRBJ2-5	TGTGCCAGCAGTCCACTACTAGCACATGGGGAGACCCAGTACTTC	CASSPLLAHGETQYF
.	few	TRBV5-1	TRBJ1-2	TGCGCCAGCAGCTTGGACATTAGCGGCTACACCTTC	CASSLDISGYTF
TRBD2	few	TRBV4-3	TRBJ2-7	TGCGCCAGCAGCCAAGATCTTGGCGGGGGGGCGTACGAGCAGTACTTC	CASSQDLGGGAYEQYF
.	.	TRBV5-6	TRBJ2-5	TGTGCCAGCAGCTTGACTAGTGTGGAGACCCAGTACTTC	CASSLTSVETQYF
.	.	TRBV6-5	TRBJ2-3	TGTGCCAGCAGTTCTCTCCCGGGGTACACAGATACGCAGTATTTT	CASSSLPGYTDTQYF
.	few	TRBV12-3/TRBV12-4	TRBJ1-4	TGTGCCAGCAGTTTAAACGGGGGCATGGGAGAAAAACTGTTTTTT	CASSLNGGMGEKLFF
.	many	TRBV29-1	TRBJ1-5	TGCAGCGTTGGGGAGGTTGGTCAGCCCCAGCATTTT	CSVGEVGQPQHF
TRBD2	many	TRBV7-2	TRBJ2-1	TGTGCCAGCAGCTTCCCTAGCGGGGGGGTTAACAATGAGCAGTTCTTC	CASSFPSGGVNNEQFF
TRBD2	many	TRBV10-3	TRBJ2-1	TGTGCCATCAGCAAAATGGCGGGGGGGCTCAATGAGCAGTTCTTC	CAISKMAGGLNEQFF
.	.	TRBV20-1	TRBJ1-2	TGCAGTGCTAGAGACAGATTAAACTATGGCTACACCTTC	CSARDRLNYGYTF
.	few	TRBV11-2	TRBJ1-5	TGTGCCAGCAGCTTTTCAGGGCCGGGGCAGCCCCAGCATTTT	CASSFSGPGQPQHF
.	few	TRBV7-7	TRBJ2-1	TGTGCTAGCAGCCTCGGACCGGGGCGGGATGAGCAGTTCTTC	CASSLGPGRDEQFF
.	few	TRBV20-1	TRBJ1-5	TGCAGTGCTCTGGGTAGCAATCAGCCCCAGCATTTT	CSALGSNQPQHF
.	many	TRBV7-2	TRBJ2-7	TGTGCCAGCAGCTCAGGGGGGCTCTACGAGCAGTACTTC	CASSSGGLYEQYF
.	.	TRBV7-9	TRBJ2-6	TGTGCCAGCAGCTTTACAGGTGGGGCCAACGTCCTGACTTTC	CASSFTGGANVLTF
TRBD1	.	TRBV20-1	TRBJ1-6	TGCAGTGCTAGAGAGGGGACAGTCTATAATTCACCCCTCCACTTT	CSAREGTVYNSPLHF
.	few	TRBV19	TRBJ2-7	TGTGCCAGTAGTAAATCAGGGGTGGCCTACGAGCAGTACTTC	CASSKSGVAYEQYF
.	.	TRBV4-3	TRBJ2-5	TGCGCCAGCAGCCAAGATGAACGTTCGGGGGCCCAGTACTTC	CASSQDERSGAQYF
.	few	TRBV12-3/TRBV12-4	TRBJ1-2	TGTGCCAGCAGTTTTAGCCCGGTGGTCTATGGCTACACCTTC	CASSFSPVVYGYTF
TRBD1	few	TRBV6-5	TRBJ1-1	TGTGCCAGCAGTTATTTCGACAGGGGGCAAGCTGAAGCTTTCTTT	CASSYFDRGQAEAFF
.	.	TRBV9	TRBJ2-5	TGTGCCAGCAGCGTAGTCCCGGGAAAGAGGGAGACCCAGTACTTC	CASSVVPGKRETQYF
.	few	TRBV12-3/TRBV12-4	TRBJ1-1	TGTGCCAGCACCTTGGGGGGATATATAATGGAAGCTTTCTTT	CASTLGGYIMEAFF
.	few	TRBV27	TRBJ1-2	TGTGCCAGCAGCCCAACGCAGACAGGCCCCTATGGCTACACCTTC	CASSPTQTGPYGYTF
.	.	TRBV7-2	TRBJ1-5	TGTGCCAGCAGCTTAGAGCCCCCCGGGGCGGACAGCAATCAGCCCCAGCATTTT	CASSLEPPGADSNQPQHF
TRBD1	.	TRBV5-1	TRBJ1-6	TGCGCCAGCAGCCTTAGGACAGGGGATAATTCACCCCTCCACTTT	CASSLRTGDNSPLHF
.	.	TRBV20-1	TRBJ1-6	TGCAGTGCTAGCGGCCGGGCCTATAATTCACCCCTCCACTTT	CSASGRAYNSPLHF
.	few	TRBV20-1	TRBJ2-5	TGCAGTGCTAGAGGGGAAATCCAAGAGACCCAGTACTTC	CSARGEIQETQYF
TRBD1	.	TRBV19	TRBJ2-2	TGTGCCAGTAAAATCGGGACAGGCGACACCGGGGAGCTGTTTTTT	CASKIGTGDTGELFF